The clone carrying this T cell receptor beta chain has at least ten counts. What it binds is not known. The data belong to a study of Graves' ophthalmopathy and Graves' hyperthyroidism. Study observations and caveats: Among expanded thyroid clonotypes above 0.001 frequency, most also occurred in blood.

Germline assignment: CDR1 SGDLS and CDR2 YYNGEE. V was clipped by 1 base and J by 5 bases; unmatched bases: 7. The CDR3 runs to 15 residues. From RNA, the CDR3 regions of TCR beta chains were amplified and sequenced. A first-round RT-PCR used HTBI primers, followed by a second-round multiplex PCR. TCRdb recomputed calls from the multiplex PCR reads with MiXCR, one row per CDR3 protein. Of about 340,000 distinct CDR3 sequences in the sample, roughly 17% were seen once. The chain is built from TRBV9 and TRBJ1-2, with 8 bases that match TRBD1. Sequenced input: peripheral blood. The TCR sequence derives from an adult man with Graves' ophthalmopathy. CDR3 sequence reads: CASSVLGQGVYGYTF. The CDR3 DNA sequence: TGTGCCAGCAGCGTATTAGGACAGGGAGTTTATGGCTACACCTTC.